These T cell receptor beta chains were read from a single sample in a study of blood T cell repertoires in COVID-19. The assay was immunoSEQ multiplex PCR, and TCRdb's table has in-frame clones only and misses some. The sample consists of about 210,000 clones, about 80% of them appearing once. The sample comprised peripheral blood. The receptors originated from a woman aged 35 to 49 with active or convalescent COVID-19. Each CDR3 is given with its conserved first and last residue. A D gene is named only where the DNA matches it firmly. Clone size is not always given. Where it is, it says once, few, many or a class for expanded clones.

j_call,clone_size,d_call,v_call,cdr3_aa,cdr3_nt
TRBJ1-3,NA,NA,TRBV11-1,CASSVGPSPGNTIYF,TGTGCCAGCAGCGTAGGACCTAGTCCCGGAAACACCATATATTTT
TRBJ1-2,NA,NA,TRBV6-6,CASSFLGATYGYTF,TGTGCCAGCAGTTTCTTGGGAGCCACCTATGGCTACACCTTC
TRBJ1-6,NA,NA,TRBV5-5,CASSDLAQGWGSPLHF,TGTGCCAGCAGTGATCTTGCACAGGGATGGGGTTCACCCCTCCACTTT
TRBJ1-2,NA,NA,TRBV6-5,CASGINYGYTF,TGTGCCAGCGGCATAAACTATGGCTACACCTTC
TRBJ2-1,NA,NA,TRBV6-5,CASSYQGRNEQFF,TGTGCCAGCAGTTATCAGGGAAGGAATGAGCAGTTCTTC
TRBJ1-2,NA,TRBD1,TRBV5-6,CASSPEVGGAGYGYTF,TGTGCCAGCAGCCCGGAGGTAGGGGGCGCAGGGTATGGCTACACCTTC
TRBJ2-1,few,NA,TRBV5-1,CASSLFGQNNEQFF,TGCGCCAGCAGCTTGTTTGGCCAGAACAATGAGCAGTTCTTC
TRBJ2-1,NA,TRBD2,TRBV24-1,CATSDLSGLAGSSQQFF,TGTGCCACCAGTGATTTGTCGGGACTAGCGGGATCGTCGCAGCAGTTCTTC
TRBJ2-3,NA,TRBD2,TRBV10-3,CAISESVVAGAGLSTDTQYF,TGTGCCATCAGTGAGTCTGTGGTAGCGGGGGCCGGCCTTAGCACAGATACGCAGTATTTT
TRBJ1-2,few,TRBD1,TRBV20-1,CSASPQGADGYTF,TGCAGTGCTAGTCCACAGGGGGCGGATGGCTACACCTTC
TRBJ1-2,NA,TRBD1,TRBV6-5,CASSYPGGYGYTF,TGTGCCAGCAGTTACCCAGGGGGCTATGGCTACACCTTC
TRBJ2-3,NA,NA,TRBV29-1,CSVSPPNTQYF,TGCAGCGTTTCCCCCCCAAATACGCAGTATTTT
TRBJ1-5,NA,NA,TRBV6-1,CASSEKLFNQPQHF,TGTGCCAGCAGTGAAAAGCTTTTTAATCAGCCCCAGCATTTT
TRBJ2-2,NA,NA,TRBV30,CAWSGSKLNTGELFF,TGTGCCTGGAGTGGGAGTAAACTGAACACCGGGGAGCTGTTTTTT
TRBJ1-5,NA,NA,TRBV9,CASSARDNFPPQHF,TGTGCCAGCAGCGCCAGGGACAATTTCCCGCCCCAGCATTTT
TRBJ1-2,few,TRBD1,TRBV7-9,CASTLVAGQGLYGYTF,TGTGCCAGCACCTTGGTGGCTGGACAGGGGCTCTATGGCTACACCTTC
TRBJ1-6,NA,NA,TRBV2,CASSESRGPTPLHF,TGTGCCAGCAGTGAATCAAGGGGCCCGACACCCCTCCACTTT
TRBJ1-1,NA,TRBD1,TRBV25-1,CASSEWDSEAFF,TGTGCCAGCAGTGAATGGGACAGTGAAGCTTTCTTT
TRBJ2-7,NA,TRBD1,TRBV7-2,CASSLGDRGVEYF,TGTGCCAGCAGCTTAGGGGACAGGGGAGTGGAGTACTTC
TRBJ1-2,NA,TRBD1,TRBV25-1,CASSDIGTGAGYTF,TGTGCCAGCAGTGATATCGGGACAGGGGCTGGCTACACCTTC
TRBJ1-1,NA,TRBD1,TRBV2,CASRTGTGNTEAFF,TGTGCCAGCAGGACCGGGACAGGGAACACTGAAGCTTTCTTT
TRBJ2-7,NA,NA,TRBV27,CASSLVGGQIYEQYF,TGTGCCAGCAGTTTAGTCGGGGGACAGATATACGAGCAGTACTTC
TRBJ1-2,NA,NA,TRBV6-2/TRBV6-3,CASSLRQGMGGYTF,TGTGCCAGCAGCCTCAGGCAAGGAATGGGTGGCTACACCTTC
TRBJ1-5,NA,NA,TRBV6-1,CASSERGYNQPQHF,TGTGCCAGCAGTGAAAGGGGTTACAATCAGCCCCAGCATTTT
TRBJ2-5,NA,TRBD2,TRBV2,CASSELAGGQETQYF,TGTGCCAGCAGTGAGCTAGCGGGAGGCCAAGAGACCCAGTACTTC
TRBJ2-5,NA,TRBD1,TRBV4-2,CASSQEGTGSGETQYF,TGTGCCAGCAGCCAGGAAGGGACAGGGTCGGGGGAGACCCAGTACTTC
TRBJ1-2,NA,NA,TRBV5-1,CASSLVSGALSSYTF,TGCGCCAGCAGCTTGGTGTCAGGGGCCCTATCAAGCTACACCTTC
TRBJ1-6,NA,TRBD1,TRBV5-4,CASSQRTGEDSPLHF,TGTGCCAGCAGCCAAAGGACAGGGGAGGATTCACCCCTCCACTTT
TRBJ2-2,few,TRBD1,TRBV25-1,CASSGGQGTGELFF,TGTGCCAGCAGTGGCGGACAGGGCACCGGGGAGCTGTTTTTT
TRBJ2-1,NA,TRBD1,TRBV7-2,CASKLGTGVNEQFF,TGTGCCAGCAAATTAGGGACAGGGGTGAATGAGCAGTTCTTC
TRBJ1-2,once,NA,TRBV28,CASSSRPEGNYGYTF,TGTGCCAGCAGTTCCCGACCAGAGGGTAACTATGGCTACACCTTC
TRBJ2-7,NA,NA,TRBV6-4,CASTIRIDRLASSYEQYF,TGTGCCAGCACCATTAGGATTGACCGATTAGCCTCGTCCTACGAGCAGTACTTC
TRBJ2-1,NA,TRBD2,TRBV7-3,CASSLSGRVPHNEQFF,TGTGCCAGCAGCTTAAGCGGGAGAGTCCCCCACAATGAGCAGTTCTTC
TRBJ2-5,NA,TRBD1,TRBV7-2,CASSLHRGSTIQETQYF,TGTGCCAGCAGCTTACACAGGGGCTCTACAATTCAAGAGACCCAGTACTTC
TRBJ2-1,NA,TRBD2,TRBV2,CASSAGTSITEQFF,TGTGCCAGCAGCGCCGGGACTAGCATCACGGAGCAGTTCTTC
TRBJ1-1,NA,NA,TRBV6-2/TRBV6-3,CASSREGPPRFF,TGTGCCAGCAGTCGGGAGGGACCCCCTCGCTTCTTT
TRBJ2-3,once,NA,TRBV2,CASGVAADSTDTQYF,TGTGCCAGCGGGGTAGCGGCTGATTCCACAGATACGCAGTATTTT
TRBJ1-1,NA,NA,TRBV6-1,CASSEGPHTEAFF,TGTGCCAGCAGTGAAGGGCCCCACACTGAAGCTTTCTTT
TRBJ2-7,NA,NA,TRBV4-1,CASSQVGGVEQYF,TGCGCCAGCAGCCAAGTTGGAGGGGTCGAGCAGTACTTC
TRBJ1-6,NA,TRBD1,TRBV3-1/TRBV3-2,CASQGGDSPLHF,TGTGCCAGCCAAGGGGGCGATTCACCCCTCCACTTT
TRBJ2-3,NA,NA,TRBV3-1/TRBV3-2,CASSQGGLPGGDTQYF,TGTGCCAGCAGCCAAGGCGGACTCCCCGGGGGAGATACGCAGTATTTT
TRBJ1-5,NA,NA,TRBV10-3,CAISESGGDQPQHF,TGTGCCATCAGTGAGTCAGGCGGGGATCAGCCCCAGCATTTT
TRBJ1-5,NA,NA,TRBV20-1,CSARQGPTQHF,TGCAGTGCTAGACAGGGCCCAACCCAACATTTT
TRBJ2-3,NA,TRBD2,TRBV3-1/TRBV3-2,CASSQARGTSGGTDTQYF,TGTGCCAGCAGCCAAGCAAGGGGCACTAGCGGGGGGACAGATACGCAGTATTTT
TRBJ2-7,NA,NA,TRBV19,CASIGGGPSYEQYF,TGTGCCAGTATAGGAGGGGGCCCCTCCTACGAGCAGTACTTC
TRBJ2-2,NA,NA,TRBV6-2/TRBV6-3,CASSYDLGGRNTGELFF,TGTGCCAGCAGTTACGACTTGGGGGGACGGAACACCGGGGAGCTGTTTTTT
TRBJ2-5,few,TRBD1,TRBV4-1,CASSQDRTGTQETQYF,TGCGCCAGCAGCCAAGATAGGACAGGAACCCAAGAGACCCAGTACTTC
TRBJ2-3,NA,NA,TRBV21-1,CASSETGEGTDTQYF,TGTGCCAGCAGCGAAACAGGGGAGGGCACAGATACGCAGTATTTT
TRBJ1-1,NA,NA,TRBV7-8,CASSFGGEVHSPRSEAFF,TGTGCCAGCAGCTTCGGTGGGGAGGTTCATTCCCCCCGATCTGAAGCTTTCTTT
TRBJ1-4,once,TRBD1,TRBV11-2,CASSSRTGGSEKLFF,TGTGCCAGCAGCTCTCGGACAGGGGGAAGTGAAAAACTGTTTTTT
TRBJ2-1,NA,NA,TRBV11-3,CASSKTLDNEQFF,TGTGCCAGCAGCAAAACTCTAGACAATGAGCAGTTCTTC
TRBJ1-2,NA,NA,TRBV5-4,CASSLIYSGNGYTF,TGTGCCAGCAGCTTGATTTACTCGGGGAATGGCTACACCTTC
TRBJ2-3,NA,TRBD2,TRBV5-1,CASSFMAGVGDTQYF,TGCGCCAGCAGCTTCATGGCGGGAGTAGGAGATACGCAGTATTTT
TRBJ1-1,once,NA,TRBV7-9,CASSSEGLRNTEAFF,TGTGCCAGCAGTTCGGAGGGGTTAAGGAACACTGAAGCTTTCTTT
TRBJ1-6,NA,NA,TRBV19,CASRPGGAAWGSPLHF,TGTGCCAGTAGGCCGGGAGGAGCCGCCTGGGGCTCACCCCTCCACTTT
TRBJ2-1,once,NA,TRBV7-9,CASSPGSGLGGREQFF,TGTGCCAGCAGCCCGGGGTCGGGTCTGGGGGGTCGTGAGCAGTTCTTC
TRBJ1-6,NA,NA,TRBV7-6,CASSLFGESSYNSPLHF,TGTGCCAGCAGCTTATTCGGGGAGAGCTCCTATAATTCACCCCTCCACTTT
TRBJ1-3,NA,NA,TRBV15,CATSRGGSGNTIYF,TGTGCCACCAGCAGAGGAGGCTCTGGAAACACCATATATTTT
TRBJ1-1,NA,NA,TRBV9,CASSVNPVNEAFF,TGTGCCAGCAGCGTAAATCCCGTTAATGAAGCTTTCTTT
TRBJ2-2,NA,TRBD2,TRBV11-2,CASSLQTSLGGELFF,TGTGCCAGCAGCCTCCAGACTAGCCTAGGCGGGGAGCTGTTTTTT